Following are 11 T cell receptor beta chains from one sample sequenced in a study of read filtering for tumor transcriptome and immune sequencing. This library used 300 to 500 ng RNA and molecular barcoded adaptors spanning alpha/delta and beta/gamma chains. From the reads, TCRdb called clonotypes with MiXCR, one entry per CDR3 protein. The data contain roughly 5,800 distinct CDR3 sequences, 20% to 25% of them seen just once; the ten biggest clones take up less than 60%. Material: a population of CD138-negative cells sorted from bone marrow. Every receptor here comes from a donor at least 40 years old with multiple myeloma.

This clonotype was picked up many times. The chain combines TRBV6-1 with TRBJ2-7, with 7 bases fitting TRBD2. Germline V lookup: CDR1 MNHNS, CDR2 SASEGT. This CDR3 contains 14 residues. V was clipped by 7 bases and J by 1 base; unmatched bases: 7. CDR3 amino acids: CASTRDYSSYEQYF. The CDR3, as DNA: TGTGCCAGCACCCGGGACTACTCGTCCTACGAGCAGTACTTC.

With respect to this clonotype: In this CDR3 the conserved last residue, phenylalanine or tryptophan, is missing, so a read error is likely. The V and J genes are TRBV29-1 and TRBJ2-2; D uncertain. This CDR3 is built from 11 residues. Germline loops: CDR1 SQVTM, CDR2 ANQGSEA. CDR3 coding DNA: TGCAGCGTTGGGGCCACCGCGGAGCTGTTTTTA. As protein: CSVGATAELFL.

To note about this clonotype: Since the CDR3 does not end with the conserved phenylalanine or tryptophan, this likely comes from a read error. The V and J genes are TRBV4-2 and TRBJ2-1; TRBD2 matches at 9 bases. The CDR3 is 15 residues long. Germline V gives CDR1 LGHNA, CDR2 YNFKEQ. DNA for the CDR3: TGTGCCGGCAGCCGAGATGTAGGACTAGCGTCCGAGCAGTTCATC. Protein product: CAGSRDVGLASEQFI.

This clonotype was observed at least ten times. The chain uses TRBV5-1 and TRBJ2-1; D uncertain. The germline V gene has CDR1 SGHRS and CDR2 YFSETQ. The CDR3 has 15 amino acids. V lost 4 bases and J lost 5, with 16 bases in between. The CDR3 sequence: CASSRTGLSHNEQFF. DNA of the CDR3: TGCGCCAGCAGCCGGACGGGCCTCAGCCACAATGAGCAGTTCTTC.

Details on this clonotype: One junction end disagrees with the germline gene, perhaps due to a read error. The V call is TRBV7-2, the J call TRBJ2-1; D not certain. Looked up from germline, CDR1 is SGHTA and CDR2 is FQGNSA. This CDR3 comprises 12 residues. This CDR3 reads CASSLAYNEKFF. The CDR3 coding sequence is TGTGCCAGCAGCTTGGCCTACAATGAGAAGTTCTTT. Filled out from reference TRBV7-2 and TRBJ2-1, the complete variable domain reads GAGVSQSPSNKVTEKGKDVELRCDPISGHTALYWYRQSLGQGLEFLIYFQGNSAPDKSGLPSDRFSAERTGGSVSTLTIQRTQQEDSAVYLCASSLAYNEKFFGPGTRLTVL.

This clonotype was picked up a small number of times. CDR3 in DNA: TGCAGTGCTAGAGATGTCGGGACTAGCGGGCCCACAGATACGCAGTATTTT. This codes for CSARDVGTSGPTDTQYF. J is TRBJ2-3 and V is TRBV20-1, with 12 bases lining up with TRBD2. CDR1 is DFQATT, CDR2 SNEGSKA, per germline (reference sequence). The CDR3 contains 17 residues. Losses at the gene ends were 0 bases for V and 2 bases for J; bases not matched to a gene: 6.

This clonotype was detected many times. The rearrangement joins TRBV4-1 to TRBJ2-3; 8 positions match TRBD2. CDR3 length: 15 residues. Germline V gene lookup returns CDR1 MGHRA and CDR2 YSYEKL. V was clipped by 1 base and J by 4 bases; unmatched bases: 4. The chain's CDR3 is CASSQAGGPADTQYF. CDR3 DNA: TGCGCCAGCAGCCAAGCGGGAGGGCCCGCAGATACGCAGTATTTT.

This clonotype was counted at least ten times. The chain combines TRBV5-1 with TRBJ1-1; the match to TRBD1 covers 7 bases. Looked up from germline, CDR1 is SGHRS and CDR2 is YFSETQ. V shed 4 bases and J 8 bases; nucleotides not matched to a gene: 11. The CDR3 covers 14 residues. CDR3 sequence reads: CASSLTDAGGEAFF. In DNA form, the CDR3 reads TGCGCCAGCAGCCTTACGGACGCAGGGGGAGAAGCTTTCTTT.

This clonotype was seen only once. A read error is likely, as this CDR3 ends without the conserved phenylalanine or tryptophan. V gene TRBV28 combines with J gene TRBJ2-7, with D tentatively TRBD1 (5 bases). The germline V gene has CDR1 MDHEN and CDR2 SYDVKM. V lost 4 bases and J 2 bases, leaving 18 bases between the germline ends. The CDR3 is made up of 16 amino acids. CDR3 nucleotide sequence: TGTGCCAGCAGTTCAATTAGGGCAGGGTTCCCCTACGAGCAGTACATC. This translates into CASSSIRAGFPYEQYI.

This clonotype was found many times. The chain carries TRBV6-5 and TRBJ2-2, with D unresolved. Trimming shortened V by 2 bases and J by 2 bases, and 3 bases separated the two germline ends. The CDR3 is made up of 13 amino acids. Germline V lookup: CDR1 MNHEY, CDR2 SVGAGI. The CDR3 DNA reads TGTGCCAGCAGTTACCAAAACACCGGGGAGCTGTTTTTT. Residues: CASSYQNTGELFF.

Of note for this clonotype: A much larger clone differs by one base, so this may be a read error. The chain employs TRBV5-4 and TRBJ2-3, with TRBD2 matching 7 bases. The CDR3 has 14 amino acids. In germline, CDR1 is SGHNT, CDR2 YYREEE (reference sequence). Trimming at V came to 2 bases and at J to 5 bases, leaving 5 bases not matched to a gene. In DNA, the CDR3 is TGTGCCAGCAGCTTCGGGGGAGGGGAAGATACGCAGTATTTT. Translation gives CASSFGGGEDTQYF.